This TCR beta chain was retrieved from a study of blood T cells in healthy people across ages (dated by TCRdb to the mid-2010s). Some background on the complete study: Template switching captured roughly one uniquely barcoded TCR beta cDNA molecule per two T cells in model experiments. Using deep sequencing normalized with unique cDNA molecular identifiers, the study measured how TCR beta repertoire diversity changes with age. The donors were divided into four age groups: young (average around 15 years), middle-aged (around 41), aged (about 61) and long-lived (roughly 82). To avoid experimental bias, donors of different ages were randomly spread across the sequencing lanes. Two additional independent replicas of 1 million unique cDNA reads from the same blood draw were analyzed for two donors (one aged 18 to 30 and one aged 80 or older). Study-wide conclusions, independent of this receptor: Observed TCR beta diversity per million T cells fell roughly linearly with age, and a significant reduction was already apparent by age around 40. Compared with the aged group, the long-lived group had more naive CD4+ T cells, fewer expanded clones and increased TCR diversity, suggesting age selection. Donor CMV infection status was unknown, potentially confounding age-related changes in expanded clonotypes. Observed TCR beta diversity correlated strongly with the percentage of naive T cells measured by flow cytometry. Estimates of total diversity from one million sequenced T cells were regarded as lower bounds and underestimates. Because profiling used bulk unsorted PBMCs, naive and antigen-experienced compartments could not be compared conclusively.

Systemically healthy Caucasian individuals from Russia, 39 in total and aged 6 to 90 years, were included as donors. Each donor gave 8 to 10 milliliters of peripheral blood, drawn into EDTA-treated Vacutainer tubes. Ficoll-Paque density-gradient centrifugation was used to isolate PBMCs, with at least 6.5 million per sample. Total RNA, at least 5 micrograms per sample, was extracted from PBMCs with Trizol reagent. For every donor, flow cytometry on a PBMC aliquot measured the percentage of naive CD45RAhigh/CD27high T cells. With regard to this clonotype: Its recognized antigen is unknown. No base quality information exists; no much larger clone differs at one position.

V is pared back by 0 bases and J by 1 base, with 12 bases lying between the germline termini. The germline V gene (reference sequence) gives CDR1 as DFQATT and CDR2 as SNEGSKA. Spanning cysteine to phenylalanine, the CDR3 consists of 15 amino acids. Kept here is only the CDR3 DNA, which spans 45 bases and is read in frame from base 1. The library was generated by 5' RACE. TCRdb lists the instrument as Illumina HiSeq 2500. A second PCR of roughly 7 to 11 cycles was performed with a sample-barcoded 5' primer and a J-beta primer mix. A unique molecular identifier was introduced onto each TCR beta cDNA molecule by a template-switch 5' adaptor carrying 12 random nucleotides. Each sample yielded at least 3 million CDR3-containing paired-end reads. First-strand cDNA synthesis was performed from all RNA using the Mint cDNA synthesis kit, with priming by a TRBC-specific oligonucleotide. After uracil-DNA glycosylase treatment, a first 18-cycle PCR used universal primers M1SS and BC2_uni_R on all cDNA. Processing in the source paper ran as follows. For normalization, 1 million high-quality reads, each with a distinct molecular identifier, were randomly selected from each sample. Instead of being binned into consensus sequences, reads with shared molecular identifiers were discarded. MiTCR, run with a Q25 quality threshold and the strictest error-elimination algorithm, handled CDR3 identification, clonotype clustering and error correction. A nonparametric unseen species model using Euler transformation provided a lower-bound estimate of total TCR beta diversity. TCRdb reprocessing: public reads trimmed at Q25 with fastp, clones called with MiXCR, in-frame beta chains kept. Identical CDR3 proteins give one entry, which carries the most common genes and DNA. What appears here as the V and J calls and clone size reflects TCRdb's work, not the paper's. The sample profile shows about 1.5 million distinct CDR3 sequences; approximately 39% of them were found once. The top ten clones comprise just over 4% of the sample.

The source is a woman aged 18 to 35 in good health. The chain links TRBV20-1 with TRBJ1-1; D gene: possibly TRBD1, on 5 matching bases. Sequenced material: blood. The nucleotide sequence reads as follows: TGCAGTGCTAGAGATGAGACAGAATCGAACACTGAAGCTTTCTTT. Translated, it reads CSARDETESNTEAFF.